Listed here are 23 T cell receptor beta chains from one sample, sequenced in a study of blood T cell repertoires in COVID-19. TCRdb keeps only in-frame clones here, not all; method: immunoSEQ multiplex PCR. Among roughly 480,000 clones, roughly nine tenths were seen once, and the ten largest hold roughly 0.9%. Input material: peripheral blood. These receptors were obtained from a man younger than 30 with COVID-19, enrolled during active disease.

The rearrangement links TRBV2 to TRBJ2-2; D might be TRBD1 (5 bases). V gave up 6 bases and J gave up 1 base, with 9 bases separating them. Germline lookup yields CDR1 SNHLY and CDR2 FYNNEI. The CDR3 length is 14 residues. The CDR3 DNA is TGTGCCAGCAGCTCCACAGGGAACACCGGGGAGCTGTTTTTT. Translated, it gives CASSSTGNTGELFF.

This clone occurred once. J is TRBJ2-6 and V is TRBV5-4; possible D gene TRBD2, 7 bases. Trimming took 1 base from V and 4 from J, leaving 9 bases between them. The CDR3 loop spans 15 amino acids. In germline, CDR1 is SGHNT, CDR2 YYREEE (reference sequence). For the CDR3, the DNA is TGTGCCAGCAGCTTGCGGGGGGCAGGGGCCAACGTCCTGACTTTC. Its protein product is CASSLRGAGANVLTF. Filled out from reference TRBV5-4 and TRBJ2-6, the complete variable domain reads ETGVTQSPTHLIKTRGQQVTLRCSSQSGHNTVSWYQQALGQGPQFIFQYYREEENGRGNFPPRFSGLQFPNYSSELNVNALELDDSALYLCASSLRGAGANVLTFGAGSRLTVL.

This chain connects TRBV9 to TRBJ2-1; 7 bases agree with TRBD2. The CDR3 runs to 17 residues. V lost 3 bases, J lost 1 base, and 10 bases stayed unmatched. CDR1 is SGDLS, CDR2 YYNGEE, per germline. The CDR3: CASSGRGGPMSYNEQFF. CDR3 sequence (DNA): TGTGCCAGCAGCGGGCGCGGGGGACCCATGTCCTACAATGAGCAGTTCTTC.

V and J are TRBV19 and TRBJ2-7; TRBD1 is a possible D gene (5 bases). Germline V gives CDR1 LNHDA, CDR2 SQIVND (reference sequence). The CDR3 has 15 residues. V gave up 3 bases and J gave up 2 bases, with 14 bases separating them. This CDR3 reads CASSMWVDTTYEQYF. CDR3 nucleotides: TGTGCCAGTAGTATGTGGGTGGACACCACCTACGAGCAGTACTTC.

This clone was counted a few times. The V and J genes are TRBV7-6 and TRBJ2-3; D is possibly TRBD2 (7 bases). In germline, CDR1 is SGHVS, CDR2 FNYEAQ. Trimming took 5 bases from V and 0 from J, leaving 15 bases between them. This CDR3 spans 16 amino acids. DNA of the CDR3: TGTGCCAGCAGCCCGAATGGGGGGGCGAGCACAGATACGCAGTATTTT. Amino acid sequence: CASSPNGGASTDTQYF.

This chain joins TRBV19 and TRBJ1-1; 7 bases are a match to TRBD1. In germline, CDR1 is LNHDA, CDR2 SQIVND (reference sequence). CDR3 length: 14 residues. Trimming took 9 bases from V and 0 from J; bases not matched to a gene: 7. CDR3 loop: CASAQGTLNTEAFF. The CDR3 nucleotides read TGTGCCAGCGCACAGGGGACGTTGAACACTGAAGCTTTCTTT.

The chain carries TRBV11-3 and TRBJ2-7; possibly TRBD1 for D (5 bases). Germline V gene lookup returns CDR1 SGHNT and CDR2 YENEEA. This CDR3 contains 14 residues. Trimming cost V 4 bases and J 2 bases, with 12 bases left between them. This CDR3 reads CASSYDSSTYEQYF. DNA of the CDR3: TGTGCCAGCAGCTATGACAGCAGCACCTACGAGCAGTACTTC.

This clone appeared a single time. The J gene is TRBJ1-2, the V gene TRBV19; D not resolved. Germline values: CDR1 LNHDA, CDR2 SQIVND (reference sequence). The ends were cut back, 5 bases at V and 8 bases at J, with 12 bases in the middle. This CDR3 comprises 12 residues. Here the CDR3 reads CASSQDWFGYTF. Here the CDR3 DNA reads TGTGCCAGTAGTCAGGACTGGTTCGGCTACACCTTC.

This chain uses TRBV2 with TRBJ1-1; D perhaps matches TRBD1 (5 bases). This CDR3 spans 16 amino acids. Trimming left V 2 bases short and J 3 bases short, with 16 bases between. Germline V gives CDR1 SNHLY, CDR2 FYNNEI. CDR3 sequence reads: CASSESEGQWDTEAFF. DNA for the CDR3: TGTGCCAGCAGTGAATCGGAGGGGCAGTGGGACACTGAAGCTTTCTTT.

This chain uses TRBV19 with TRBJ2-2; 10 bases are shared with TRBD2. Germline V gene data show CDR1 as LNHDA and CDR2 as SQIVND (reference sequence). Trimming removed 3 bases from V and 3 bases from J; junction bases left unmatched: 10. The CDR3 is 18 amino acids. Here the CDR3 DNA reads TGTGCCAGTAGTATGTATTCTAGCGGGAGCTTTCACACCGGGGAGCTGTTTTTT. It is translated as CASSMYSSGSFHTGELFF.

The V call is TRBV30, the J call TRBJ2-5; D is ambiguous. Trimming stripped 0 bases from V and 1 base from J, with 3 bases between. The CDR3 is made up of 12 amino acids. Germline V gives CDR1 GTSNPN, CDR2 SVGIG (reference sequence). The CDR3 DNA follows: TGTGCCTGGAGTGTCGTCCAAGAGACCCAGTACTTC. Protein sequence: CAWSVVQETQYF.

This clone showed up just once. V and J are TRBV27 and TRBJ2-3, with D hard to call. V was trimmed by 6 bases and J by 5 bases, leaving 15 bases between them. The CDR3 length is 14 residues. Germline lookup yields CDR1 MNHEY and CDR2 SMNVEV (reference sequence). CDR3 amino acids: CASRVRGSLDTQYF. The CDR3 nucleotides read TGTGCCAGCAGAGTCCGCGGTTCCCTAGATACGCAGTATTTT.

The chain uses TRBV2 and TRBJ2-7; TRBD2 matches at 13 bases. The CDR3 has 16 amino acids. Germline CDR1 reads SNHLY; CDR2 reads FYNNEI. V was clipped by 1 base and J by 4 bases; unmatched bases: 4. The CDR3 reads CASSEGRLAGGYEQYF. The CDR3 DNA sequence: TGTGCCAGCAGTGAAGGGAGACTAGCGGGGGGTTACGAGCAGTACTTC.

The chain uses TRBV7-8 and TRBJ1-2; the match to TRBD1 covers 10 bases. The CDR3 is made up of 17 amino acids. The ends lost 5 bases at V and 4 bases at J; junction bases unmatched: 13. In germline, CDR1 is SGHVS, CDR2 FQNEAQ. CDR3 bases: TGTGCCAGCAGCCCACAACCCGGGACAGGGGCGGGCTATGGCTACACCTTC. Amino acids: CASSPQPGTGAGYGYTF.

The CDR3 region has the DNA TGTGCCAGCAGTTATGGTCGGGGGGGCGGTCAGCCCCAGCATTTT. Its translation is CASSYGRGGGQPQHF. The chain combines TRBV6-5 with TRBJ1-5; D may be TRBD1 (6 bases). Germline V lookup: CDR1 MNHEY, CDR2 SVGAGI. The CDR3 is 15 amino acids. Trimming removed 3 bases from V and 6 bases from J, with 15 bases in between.

This chain links TRBV19 with TRBJ2-7; 9 bases map to TRBD1. This CDR3 has 15 amino acids. The germline gives CDR1 LNHDA, CDR2 SQIVND (reference sequence). Unmatched junction bases numbered 11, after V lost 6 bases and J lost 5 bases. The DNA for the CDR3 is TGTGCCAGTAGCCCGGGGACAGGGCGTTGGAACGAGCAGTACTTC. It yields the protein CASSPGTGRWNEQYF. The whole variable domain, filled in from reference TRBV19 and TRBJ2-7, reads DGGITQSPKYLFRKEGQNVTLSCEQNLNHDAMYWYRQDPGQGLRLIYYSQIVNDFQKGDIAEGYSVSREKKESFPLTVTSAQKNPTAFYLCASSPGTGRWNEQYFGPGTRLTVT.

This clone was counted once. CDR3 protein: CASSTGQGALNGYTF. The DNA for the CDR3 is TGTGCCAGTAGTACCGGACAGGGGGCATTGAATGGCTACACCTTC. The chain links TRBV19 to TRBJ1-2; 11 positions agree with TRBD1. The ends lost 4 bases at V and 6 bases at J; junction bases unmatched: 7. Germline V gives CDR1 LNHDA, CDR2 SQIVND (reference sequence). The CDR3 has 15 amino acids. The full variable domain, in which reference TRBV19 and TRBJ1-2 provide the parts outside the CDR3, is DGGITQSPKYLFRKEGQNVTLSCEQNLNHDAMYWYRQDPGQGLRLIYYSQIVNDFQKGDIAEGYSVSREKKESFPLTVTSAQKNPTAFYLCASSTGQGALNGYTFGSGTRLTVV.

The genes are TRBV19 and TRBJ1-5; 9 bases align to TRBD1. CDR1 is LNHDA, CDR2 SQIVND, per germline (reference sequence). The CDR3 consists of 12 residues. Trimming cost V 7 bases and J 7 bases; bases outside gene matches: 2. This CDR3 is CASKQGAQPQHF. CDR3 in DNA: TGTGCCAGTAAACAGGGGGCGCAGCCCCAGCATTTT.

V and J are TRBV7-9 and TRBJ1-2, with no clear D. The CDR3 sequence is 15 residues long. V lost 2 bases, J lost 4 bases, and 14 bases lay in between. Per the germline V gene, CDR1 is SEHNR and CDR2 is FQNEAQ (reference sequence). The CDR3 region has the DNA TGTGCCAGCAGCTTATCCTCAACTGCCGGCTATGGCTACACCTTC. It codes for CASSLSSTAGYGYTF.

The count of this clone is one. V and J are TRBV27 and TRBJ2-7, with D perhaps matching TRBD2 (6 bases). Looked up from germline, CDR1 is MNHEY and CDR2 is SMNVEV (reference sequence). The germline V and J ends were trimmed by 6 bases and 2 bases, with 17 bases remaining between them. The CDR3 consists of 15 residues. Here the CDR3 reads CASREFSGLPYEQYF. The CDR3 DNA follows: TGTGCCAGCAGAGAATTTAGCGGTTTGCCCTACGAGCAGTACTTC.

With regard to this clone: One end of the junction is discordant with germline, which a read error may explain. The CDR3 DNA sequence: TGTGCCAGCTCATCACCCACAGGGACAGGGGGAGATGGCTACACCTTC. Protein: CASSSPTGTGGDGYTF. The chain recombines TRBV18 with TRBJ1-2; 11 bases align to TRBD1. The germline CDR1 and CDR2 sequences are KGHSH and LQKENI. This CDR3 spans 16 amino acids.

This clone came up a few times. This chain links TRBV29-1 with TRBJ1-1, with D unresolved. CDR1 is SQVTM and CDR2 is ANQGSEA in the germline V gene. Trimming took off 5 bases at V and 3 bases at J, with 4 bases between the two ends. The length of the CDR3 is 10 residues. CDR3 sequence: CSVSDTEAFF. The CDR3 nucleotides read TGCAGCGTTTCGGACACTGAAGCTTTCTTT.

The sample holds one count of this clone. DNA of the CDR3: TGTGCCAGCAGCCCCAGGACAGGGGGTTCCTACAATGAGCAGTTCTTC. Its protein product is CASSPRTGGSYNEQFF. The chain has TRBV9 and TRBJ2-1; the match to TRBD1 covers 10 bases. Germline assignment: CDR1 SGDLS and CDR2 YYNGEE. With 4 bases clipped from V and 1 base from J, the junction kept 5 bases outside the gene matches. There are 16 residues in the CDR3.